The 12 T cell receptor beta chains below were found in one sample sequenced in a study of cytomegalovirus exposure and HLA in healthy donors. PCR used 60 Vbeta primers and 13 Jbeta primers. Data came from immunoSEQ multiplex PCR; TCRdb stores just in-frame clones and leaves some out. The repertoire consists of some 97,000 clones, with around 80% occurring once and the leading ten covering 4%. Sequencing input: PBMCs. The receptors stem from a woman between 50 and 59 years old in good health and CMV-seropositive.

The rearrangement joins TRBV21-1 to TRBJ2-1; the table's TRBD2 call for D was not verified on the DNA. TRBV21-1 is tagged as a pseudogene. This CDR3 region has 16 residues. The CDR3 sequence: CASSKGQREDRNEQFF. The DNA for the CDR3 is TGTGCCAGCAGCAAAGGGCAGCGGGAGGATCGAAATGAGCAGTTCTTC.

This chain uses TRBV27 with TRBJ2-3, with TRBD1 matching over 7 bases. The CDR3 covers 17 residues. Germline V gene data show CDR1 as MNHEY and CDR2 as SMNVEV (reference sequence). V was clipped by 6 bases and J by 4 bases; unmatched bases: 16. CDR3 in amino acids: CASRPRAGVRGPDTQYF. CDR3 in DNA: TGTGCCAGCAGACCTAGAGCCGGGGTGAGGGGGCCAGATACGCAGTATTTT.

The chain carries TRBV10-2 and TRBJ1-2, with no clear D. CDR1 is WSHSY, CDR2 SAAADI, per germline. The CDR3 extends over 12 amino acids. Trimming removed 3 bases at V and 5 bases at J, with 7 bases between. This CDR3 reads CASSEEGYGYTF. CDR3 coding DNA: TGCGCCAGCAGTGAAGAGGGATATGGCTACACCTTC.

This clone was picked up a small number of times. The V call is TRBV14, the J call TRBJ2-1; D perhaps matches TRBD2 (5 bases). The length of the CDR3 is 14 residues. V lost 6 bases and J lost 5, with 14 bases in between. Germline CDR1 and CDR2: SGHDN and FVKESK. The CDR3 DNA sequence: TGTGCCAGCAGTCCCCGCGGGTCCCACAATGAGCAGTTCTTC. This translates into CASSPRGSHNEQFF.

The rearrangement uses TRBV15 and TRBJ2-1; possible D gene TRBD1, 6 bases. Germline V CDR1 and CDR2: LNHNV, YYDKDF (reference sequence). This CDR3 is 14 amino acids long. The V end was cut by 0 bases, the J end by 9 bases, with 12 bases between. This CDR3 is CATSREAGAGEQFF. For the CDR3, the DNA is TGTGCCACCAGCAGAGAAGCAGGGGCGGGTGAGCAGTTCTTC.

The rearrangement joins TRBV6-1 to TRBJ2-3; D possibly corresponds to TRBD2 (6 bases). CDR3 length equals 15 residues. The germline V gene has CDR1 MNHNS and CDR2 SASEGT. V lost 9 bases to trimming and J lost 0 bases, with 16 bases between them. Here the CDR3 reads CASTSRDFSTDTQYF. The CDR3 DNA is TGTGCCAGTACTAGCCGGGACTTTAGCACAGATACGCAGTATTTT.

This chain connects TRBV27 to TRBJ1-1; a weak D match, TRBD1 (6 bases). This CDR3 comprises 15 residues. V lost 2 bases and J lost 4, with 14 bases in between. Germline V lookup: CDR1 MNHEY, CDR2 SMNVEV (reference sequence). CDR3 coding DNA: TGTGCCAGCAGTTTAATTCCGGGAGGGGGCACTGAAGCTTTCTTT. As protein: CASSLIPGGGTEAFF.

The rearrangement uses TRBV29-1 and TRBJ2-7; the match to TRBD1 covers 9 bases. The germline V gene has CDR1 SQVTM and CDR2 ANQGSEA. The CDR3 covers 15 residues. V lost 7 bases to trimming and J lost 2 bases; unmatched junction nucleotides: 12. DNA of the CDR3: TGCAGCGCAGCCGGGACAGGGAAGGGTCCCTACGAGCAGTACTTC. As protein: CSAAGTGKGPYEQYF.

The rearrangement links TRBV29-1 to TRBJ1-1; D possibly corresponds to TRBD1 (5 bases). In germline, CDR1 is SQVTM, CDR2 ANQGSEA. V was shortened by 7 bases and J by 2 bases, with 14 bases between the two germline ends. The CDR3 runs to 13 residues. The CDR3 bases are TGCAGCGCTAGGGCAGGGCTTAACACTGAAGCTTTCTTT. Its protein is CSARAGLNTEAFF.

The sample holds a few counts of this clone. The chain couples TRBV6-5 to TRBJ2-7, with a weak D call TRBD2 (6 bases). Germline V gene lookup returns CDR1 MNHEY and CDR2 SVGAGI. V was shortened by 9 bases and J by 3 bases, with 12 bases between the two germline ends. CDR3 size: 12 residues. CDR3: CASRRGDYEQYF. The CDR3 DNA is TGTGCCAGTAGGCGGGGTGACTACGAGCAGTACTTC.

This chain joins TRBV5-4 and TRBJ2-2, with 7 bases matching TRBD1. The CDR3 is made up of 16 amino acids. From germline, CDR1 is SGHNT and CDR2 YYREEE (reference sequence). V dropped 4 bases and J dropped 2; count of bases not matched to a gene: 8. The CDR3 DNA follows: TGTGCCAGCAGCCGAACCGGGACAGCTAACACCGGGGAGCTGTTTTTT. Translation: CASSRTGTANTGELFF.

V is TRBV9 and J is TRBJ2-7; possibly TRBD2 for D (6 bases). Germline CDR1 SGDLS, CDR2 YYNGEE. This CDR3 is built from 15 residues. V lost 0 bases and J lost 6, with 16 bases in between. DNA for the CDR3: TGTGCCAGCAGCGTAGGACAGACCACCGGGGGCGAGCAGTACTTC. Translation: CASSVGQTTGGEQYF.